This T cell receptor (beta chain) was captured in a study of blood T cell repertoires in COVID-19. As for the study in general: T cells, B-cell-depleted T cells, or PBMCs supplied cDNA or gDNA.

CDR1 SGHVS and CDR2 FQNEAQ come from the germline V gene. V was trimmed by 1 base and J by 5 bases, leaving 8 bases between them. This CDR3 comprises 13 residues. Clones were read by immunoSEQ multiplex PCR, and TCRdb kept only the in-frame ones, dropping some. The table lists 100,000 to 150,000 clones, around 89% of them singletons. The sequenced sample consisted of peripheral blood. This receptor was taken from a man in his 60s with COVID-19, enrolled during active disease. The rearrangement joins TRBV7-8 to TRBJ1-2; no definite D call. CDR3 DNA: TGTGCCAGCAGCTTAGGACTACTGTATGGCTACACCTTC. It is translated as CASSLGLLYGYTF.